This T cell receptor beta chain was retrieved from a study of T cell repertoires in aging, cancer and after chemotherapy. Multiplex touch-down PCR with TRB-A/B primers amplified rearranged V-D-J TRB sequences. One entry per CDR3 protein results from TCRdb running MiXCR on the multiplex PCR reads. The data hold 10,000 to 13,000 distinct CDR3 sequences, with 24% observed a single time. General study points: Age-matched healthy donors had significantly more diverse, less clonal blood TCR repertoires than untreated cancer patients.

Germline V CDR1 and CDR2: KGHDR, SFDVKD. V was clipped by 2 bases and J by 3 bases; unmatched bases: 5. The CDR3 contains 16 residues. The template was genomic DNA from peripheral blood, not RNA. Regarding this clonotype: Its matching antigen is unknown.

J is TRBJ2-2 and V is TRBV24-1; the match to TRBD2 covers 7 bases. The sequence was obtained from a human donor in good health. Sequencing was performed on blood. The DNA for the CDR3 is TGTGCCACCAGTGATTCCGCAGCGGGATACACCGGGGAGCTGTTTTTT. Translation: CATSDSAAGYTGELFF.